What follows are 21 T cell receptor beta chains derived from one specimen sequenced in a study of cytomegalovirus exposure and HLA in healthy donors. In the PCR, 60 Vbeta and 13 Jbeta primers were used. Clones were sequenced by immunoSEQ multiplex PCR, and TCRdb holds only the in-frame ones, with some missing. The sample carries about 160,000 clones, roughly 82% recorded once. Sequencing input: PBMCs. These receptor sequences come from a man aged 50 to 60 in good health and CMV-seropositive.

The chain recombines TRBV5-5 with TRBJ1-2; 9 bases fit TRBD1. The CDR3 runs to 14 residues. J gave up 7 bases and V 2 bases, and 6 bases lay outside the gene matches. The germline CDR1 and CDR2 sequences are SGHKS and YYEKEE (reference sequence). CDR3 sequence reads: CASSLGTGFSGYTF. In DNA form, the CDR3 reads TGTGCCAGCAGCTTAGGGACAGGGTTCTCTGGCTACACCTTC.

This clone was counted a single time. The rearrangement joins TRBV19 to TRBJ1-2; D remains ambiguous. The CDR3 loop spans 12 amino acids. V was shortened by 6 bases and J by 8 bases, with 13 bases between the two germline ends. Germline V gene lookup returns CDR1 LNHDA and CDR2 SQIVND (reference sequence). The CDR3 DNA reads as TGTGCCAGTAGCGGGATCGACCCCGGCTACACCTTC. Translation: CASSGIDPGYTF.

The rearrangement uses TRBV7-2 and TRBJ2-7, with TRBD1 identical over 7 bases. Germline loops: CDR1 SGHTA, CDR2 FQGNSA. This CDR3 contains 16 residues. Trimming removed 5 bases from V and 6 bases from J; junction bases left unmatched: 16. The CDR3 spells CASSLQRGTEALEQYF. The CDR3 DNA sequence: TGTGCCAGCAGCCTACAAAGGGGGACAGAGGCTCTCGAGCAGTACTTC.

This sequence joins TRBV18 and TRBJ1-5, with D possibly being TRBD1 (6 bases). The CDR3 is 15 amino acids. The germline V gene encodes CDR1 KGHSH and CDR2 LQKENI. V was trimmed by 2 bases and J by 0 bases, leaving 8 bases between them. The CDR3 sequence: CASSPGGASNQPQHF. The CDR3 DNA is TGTGCCAGCTCACCAGGGGGGGCTAGCAATCAGCCCCAGCATTTT.

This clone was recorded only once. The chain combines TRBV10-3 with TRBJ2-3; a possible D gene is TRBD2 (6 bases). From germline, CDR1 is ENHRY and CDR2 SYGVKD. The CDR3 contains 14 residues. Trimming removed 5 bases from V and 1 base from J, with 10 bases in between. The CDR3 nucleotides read TGTGCCATCAGTAGCGGGCTCGGCACAGATACGCAGTATTTT. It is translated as CAISSGLGTDTQYF.

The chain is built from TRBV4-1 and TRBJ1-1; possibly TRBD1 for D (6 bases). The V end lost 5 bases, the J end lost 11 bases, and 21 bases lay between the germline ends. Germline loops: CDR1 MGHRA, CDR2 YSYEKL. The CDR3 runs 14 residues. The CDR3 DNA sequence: TGCGCCAGCAGCGTAAACCGGGACATGGGTCACGCTTTCTTT. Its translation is CASSVNRDMGHAFF.

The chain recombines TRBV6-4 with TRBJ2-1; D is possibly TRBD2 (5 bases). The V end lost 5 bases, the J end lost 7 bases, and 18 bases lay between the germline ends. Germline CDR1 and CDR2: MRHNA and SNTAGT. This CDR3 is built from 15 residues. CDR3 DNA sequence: TGTGCCAGCAGTCGGAACGGCTACGGGGTAAATGAGCAGTTCTTC. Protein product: CASSRNGYGVNEQFF.

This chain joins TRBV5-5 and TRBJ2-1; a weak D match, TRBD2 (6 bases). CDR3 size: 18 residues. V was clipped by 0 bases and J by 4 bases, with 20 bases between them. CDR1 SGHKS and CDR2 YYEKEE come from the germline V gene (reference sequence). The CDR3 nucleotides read TGTGCCAGCAGCTTGGAAAGCTGGCGGAGTGGGAGGTACAATGAGCAGTTCTTC. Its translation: CASSLESWRSGRYNEQFF.

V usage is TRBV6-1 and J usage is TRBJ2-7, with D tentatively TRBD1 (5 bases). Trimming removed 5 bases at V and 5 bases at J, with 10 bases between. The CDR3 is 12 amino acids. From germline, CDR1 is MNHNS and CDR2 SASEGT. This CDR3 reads CASSRGINEQYF. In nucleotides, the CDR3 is TGTGCCAGCAGTAGGGGTATAAACGAGCAGTACTTC.

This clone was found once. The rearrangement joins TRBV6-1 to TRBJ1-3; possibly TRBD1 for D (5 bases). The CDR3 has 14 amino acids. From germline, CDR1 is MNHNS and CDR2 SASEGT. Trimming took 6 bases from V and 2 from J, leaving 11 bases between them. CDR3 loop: CASREGIAGNTIYF. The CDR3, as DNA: TGTGCCAGCAGGGAGGGGATTGCTGGAAACACCATATATTTT.

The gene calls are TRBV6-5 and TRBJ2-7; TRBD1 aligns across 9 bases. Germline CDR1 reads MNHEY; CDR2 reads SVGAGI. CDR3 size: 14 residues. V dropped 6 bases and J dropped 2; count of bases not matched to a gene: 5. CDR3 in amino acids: CASRADRGTYEQYF. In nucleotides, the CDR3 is TGTGCCAGCAGGGCCGACAGGGGGACCTACGAGCAGTACTTC.

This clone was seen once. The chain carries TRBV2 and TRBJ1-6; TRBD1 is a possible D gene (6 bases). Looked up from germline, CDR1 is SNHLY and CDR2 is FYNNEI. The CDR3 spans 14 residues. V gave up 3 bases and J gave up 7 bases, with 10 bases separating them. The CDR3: CASSERGMNSPLHF. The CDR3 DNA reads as TGTGCCAGCAGTGAGAGGGGGATGAATTCACCCCTCCACTTT.

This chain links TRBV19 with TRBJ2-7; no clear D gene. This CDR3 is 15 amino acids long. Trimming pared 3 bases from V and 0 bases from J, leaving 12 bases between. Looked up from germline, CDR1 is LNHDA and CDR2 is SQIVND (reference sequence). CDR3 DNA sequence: TGTGCCAGTAGTATCCAGGCCCTCAGCTCCTACGAGCAGTACTTC. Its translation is CASSIQALSSYEQYF.

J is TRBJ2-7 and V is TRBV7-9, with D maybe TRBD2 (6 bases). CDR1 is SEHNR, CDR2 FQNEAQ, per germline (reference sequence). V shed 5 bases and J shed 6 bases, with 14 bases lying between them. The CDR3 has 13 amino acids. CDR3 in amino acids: CASSPDGSREQYV. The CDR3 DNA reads TGTGCCAGCAGCCCCGACGGGAGCCGCGAGCAGTACGTC.

The CDR3: CASKMGLAGLNTGELFF. Written as DNA, the CDR3 is TGTGCCAGTAAAATGGGACTAGCGGGGCTAAACACCGGGGAGCTGTTTTTT. This sequence joins TRBV19 and TRBJ2-2; TRBD2 matches at 13 bases. Unmatched junction bases numbered 7, after V lost 7 bases and J lost 2 bases. Germline V gene lookup returns CDR1 LNHDA and CDR2 SQIVND (reference sequence). The CDR3 is made up of 17 amino acids.

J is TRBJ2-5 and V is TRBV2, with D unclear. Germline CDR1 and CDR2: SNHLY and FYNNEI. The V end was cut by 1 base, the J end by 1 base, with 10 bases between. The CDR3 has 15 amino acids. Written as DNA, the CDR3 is TGTGCCAGCAGTGAAGAGCCCCGTCCCCAAGAGACCCAGTACTTC. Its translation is CASSEEPRPQETQYF.

CDR3 sequence reads: CASSYSKGAGSPLHF. The CDR3 nucleotides read TGTGCCAGCAGTTACTCGAAGGGGGCTGGTTCACCCCTCCACTTT. The J gene is TRBJ1-6, the V gene TRBV6-6; TRBD1 agrees at 7 bases. This CDR3 has 15 residues. The V gene's germline CDR1 is MNHNY and CDR2 SVGAGI (reference sequence). V was pared by 0 bases and J by 9 bases, with 5 bases of the junction left unmatched.

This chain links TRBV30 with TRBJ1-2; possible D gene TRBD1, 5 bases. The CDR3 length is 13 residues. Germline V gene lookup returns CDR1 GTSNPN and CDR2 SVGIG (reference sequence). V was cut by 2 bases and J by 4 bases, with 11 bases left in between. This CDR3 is CAWSPSGGYGYTF. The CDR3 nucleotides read TGTGCCTGGAGTCCTTCGGGGGGCTATGGCTACACCTTC.

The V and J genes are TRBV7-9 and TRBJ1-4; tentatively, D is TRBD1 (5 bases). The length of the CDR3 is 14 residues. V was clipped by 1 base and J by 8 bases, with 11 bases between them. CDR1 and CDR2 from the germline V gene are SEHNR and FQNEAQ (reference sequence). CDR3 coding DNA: TGTGCCAGCAGCTTAGAGGGGCAACAGGAAAAACTGTTTTTT. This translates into CASSLEGQQEKLFF.

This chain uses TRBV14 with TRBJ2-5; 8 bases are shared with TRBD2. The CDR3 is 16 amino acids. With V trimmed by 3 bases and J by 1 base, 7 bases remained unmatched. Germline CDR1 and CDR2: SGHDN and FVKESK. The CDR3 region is CASSHLQLAAQETQYF. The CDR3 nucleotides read TGTGCCAGCAGCCACCTTCAACTAGCGGCCCAAGAGACCCAGTACTTC.

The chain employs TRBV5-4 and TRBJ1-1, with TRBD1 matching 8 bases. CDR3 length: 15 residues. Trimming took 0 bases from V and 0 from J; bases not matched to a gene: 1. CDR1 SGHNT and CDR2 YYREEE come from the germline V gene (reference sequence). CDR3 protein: CASSLATGVNTEAFF. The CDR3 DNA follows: TGTGCCAGCAGCTTGGCGACAGGGGTGAACACTGAAGCTTTCTTT.